This passage covers 6 T cell receptor beta chains from one sample sequenced in a study of cytomegalovirus exposure and HLA in healthy donors (dated by TCRdb to between 2016 and 2019). Receptors were amplified or captured by the immunoSEQ multiplex PCR assay. For the multiplex PCR, a mixture combining 60 forward primers for TCR Vbeta segments and 13 reverse primers for TCR Jbeta segments was used. The table comes from immuneACCESS by way of TCRdb, which keeps in-frame sequences with V and J called. Part of the clones is missing from these tables; in studies checked, under half for an unresolved V gene and the rest for unknown reasons. The sample has about 250,000 clones on record, approximately 84% of them singletons. The ten largest clones take up 0.24% of the sample. Sequences were obtained from PBMCs. These receptors were taken from a girl aged 2 to 9 in good health and CMV-seronegative.

This rearrangement joins TRBV6-5 to TRBJ1-1, with D maybe TRBD1 (5 bases). V was shortened by 4 bases and J by 3 bases, with 15 bases between the two germline ends. The germline gives CDR1 MNHEY, CDR2 SVGAGI. This CDR3 comprises 15 residues. The CDR3 sequence: CASSLWGQGHTEAFF. CDR3 bases: TGTGCCAGCAGTTTATGGGGCCAGGGTCACACTGAAGCTTTCTTT.

With regard to this clone: The germline gene is not matched at one end of the junction; a read error may be the cause. The rearrangement links TRBV2 to TRBJ2-7; the D gene is possibly TRBD2 (6 bases). The CDR3 consists of 11 residues. Germline-derived CDR1 and CDR2 are SNHLY and FYNNEI. CDR3 nucleotides: TGTGCCAGCAGAGCCAGCGGGTACTTAACTTTC. It specifies CASRASGYLTF. Supplemented by reference TRBV2 and TRBJ2-7, the full variable domain reads EPEVTQTPSHQVTQMGQEVILRCVPISNHLYFYWYRQILGQKVEFLVSFYNNEISEKSEIFDDQFSVERPDGSNFTLKIRSTKLEDSAMYFCASRASGYLTFGPGTRLTVT.

The chain couples TRBV2 to TRBJ2-7, with D maybe TRBD1 (6 bases). CDR1 and CDR2 (germline): SNHLY, FYNNEI. The CDR3 runs to 13 residues. Trimming took 4 bases from V and 2 from J, leaving 9 bases between them. In nucleotides, the CDR3 is TGTGCCAGCAGTGCGGGACACCCCTACGAGCAGTACTTC. Translating gives CASSAGHPYEQYF.

This clone occurred a few times. The chain carries TRBV27 and TRBJ2-1; 10 positions agree with TRBD1. This CDR3 spans 14 amino acids. Germline CDR1 MNHEY, CDR2 SMNVEV (reference sequence). V was pared by 5 bases and J by 9 bases, with 7 bases of the junction left unmatched. CDR3 protein: CASSRRQGALEQFF. For the CDR3, the DNA is TGTGCCAGCAGTAGGCGACAGGGGGCGCTTGAGCAGTTCTTC.

The chain has TRBV5-6 and TRBJ2-1, with 9 nucleotides matching TRBD2. J was trimmed by 6 bases and V by 0 bases; bases with no gene match: 10. There are 17 residues in the CDR3. CDR1 SGHDT and CDR2 YYEEEE come from the germline V gene. Here the CDR3 DNA reads TGTGCCAGCAGCTTGGGGCGGGGTAGCGGGAGTCCCAATGAGCAGTTCTTC. It encodes CASSLGRGSGSPNEQFF. The full variable domain, its missing parts supplied by reference TRBV5-6 and TRBJ2-1, is DAGVTQSPTHLIKTRGQQVTLRCSPKSGHDTVSWYQQALGQGPQFIFQYYEEEERQRGNFPDRFSGHQFPNYSSELNVNALLLGDSALYLCASSLGRGSGSPNEQFFGPGTRLTVL.

This chain connects TRBV30 to TRBJ2-3; a weak D match, TRBD2 (5 bases). The germline gives CDR1 GTSNPN, CDR2 SVGIG (reference sequence). V gave up 3 bases and J gave up 2 bases, with 12 bases separating them. This CDR3 has 14 residues. CDR3 in amino acids: CAWSGVVFTDTQYF. DNA for the CDR3: TGTGCCTGGAGCGGGGTGGTCTTCACAGATACGCAGTATTTT.